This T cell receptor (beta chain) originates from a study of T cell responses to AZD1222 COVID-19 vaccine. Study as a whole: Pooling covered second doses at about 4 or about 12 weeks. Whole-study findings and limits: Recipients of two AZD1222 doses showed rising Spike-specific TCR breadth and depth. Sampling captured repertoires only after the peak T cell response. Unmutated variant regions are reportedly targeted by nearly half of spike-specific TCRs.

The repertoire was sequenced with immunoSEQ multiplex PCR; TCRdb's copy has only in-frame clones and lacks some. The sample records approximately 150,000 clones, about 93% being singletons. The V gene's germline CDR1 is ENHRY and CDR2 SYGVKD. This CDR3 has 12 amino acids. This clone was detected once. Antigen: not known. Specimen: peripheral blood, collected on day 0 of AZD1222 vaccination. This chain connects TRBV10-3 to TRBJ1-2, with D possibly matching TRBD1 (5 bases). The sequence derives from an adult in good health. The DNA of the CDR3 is TGTCTCAGGGAAGGTTCGACTCAATGCTACACCTTC. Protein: CLREGSTQCYTF.